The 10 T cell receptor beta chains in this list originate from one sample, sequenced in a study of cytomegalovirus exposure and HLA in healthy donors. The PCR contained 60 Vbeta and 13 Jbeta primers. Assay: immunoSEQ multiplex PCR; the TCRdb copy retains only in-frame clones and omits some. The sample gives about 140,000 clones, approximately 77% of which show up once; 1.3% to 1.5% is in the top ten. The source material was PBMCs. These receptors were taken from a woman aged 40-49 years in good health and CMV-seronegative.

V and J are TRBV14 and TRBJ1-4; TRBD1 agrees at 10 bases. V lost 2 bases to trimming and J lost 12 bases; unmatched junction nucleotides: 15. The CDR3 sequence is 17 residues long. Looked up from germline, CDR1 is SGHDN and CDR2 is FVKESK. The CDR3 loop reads CASSQITLTGGEGELFF. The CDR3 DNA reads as TGTGCCAGCAGCCAAATCACCCTGACAGGGGGCGAAGGGGAACTGTTTTTT.

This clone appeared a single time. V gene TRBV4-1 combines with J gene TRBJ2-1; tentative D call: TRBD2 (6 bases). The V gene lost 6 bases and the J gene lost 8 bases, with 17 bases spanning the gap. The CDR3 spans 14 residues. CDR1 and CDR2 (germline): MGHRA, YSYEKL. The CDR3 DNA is TGCGCCAGCAGGGAGGGGCCTAGCGATTATGAGCAGTTCTTC. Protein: CASREGPSDYEQFF.

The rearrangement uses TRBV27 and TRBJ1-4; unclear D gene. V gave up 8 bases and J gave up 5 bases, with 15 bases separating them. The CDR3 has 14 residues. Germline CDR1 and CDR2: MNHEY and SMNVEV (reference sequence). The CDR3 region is CASRGGGVNEKLFF. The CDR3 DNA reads TGTGCCAGCCGCGGAGGTGGAGTGAATGAAAAACTGTTTTTT.

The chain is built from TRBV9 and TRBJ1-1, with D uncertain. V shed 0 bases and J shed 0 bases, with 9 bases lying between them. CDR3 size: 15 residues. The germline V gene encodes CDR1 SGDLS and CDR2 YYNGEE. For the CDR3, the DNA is TGTGCCAGCAGCGTAGCGGTGTTTATGAACACTGAAGCTTTCTTT. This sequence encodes CASSVAVFMNTEAFF.

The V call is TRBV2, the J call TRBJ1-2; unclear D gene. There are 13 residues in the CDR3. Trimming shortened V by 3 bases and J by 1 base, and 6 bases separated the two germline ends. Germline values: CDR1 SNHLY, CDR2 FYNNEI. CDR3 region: CASSERRNYGYTF. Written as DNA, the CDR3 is TGTGCCAGCAGTGAGCGGCGTAACTATGGCTACACCTTC.

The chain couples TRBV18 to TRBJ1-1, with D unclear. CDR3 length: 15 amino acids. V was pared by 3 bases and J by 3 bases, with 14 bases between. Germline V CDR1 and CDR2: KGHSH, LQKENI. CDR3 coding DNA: TGTGCCAGCTCACCTGGTGCGGGGAGGGACACTGAAGCTTTCTTT. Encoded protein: CASSPGAGRDTEAFF.

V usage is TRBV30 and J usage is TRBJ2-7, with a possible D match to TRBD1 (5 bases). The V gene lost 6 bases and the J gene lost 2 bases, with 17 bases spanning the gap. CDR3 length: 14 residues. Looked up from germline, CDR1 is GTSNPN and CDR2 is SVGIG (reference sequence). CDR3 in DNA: TGTGCCTGCCGCGCCAAGGGGCCCCCCTACGAGCAGTACTTC. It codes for CACRAKGPPYEQYF.

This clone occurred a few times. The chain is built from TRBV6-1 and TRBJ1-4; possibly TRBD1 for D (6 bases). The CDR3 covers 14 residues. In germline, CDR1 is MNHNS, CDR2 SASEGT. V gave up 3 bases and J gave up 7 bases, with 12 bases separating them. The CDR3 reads CASSEGGLGEKLFF. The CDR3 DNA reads TGTGCCAGCAGTGAGGGGGGGCTAGGTGAAAAACTGTTTTTT.

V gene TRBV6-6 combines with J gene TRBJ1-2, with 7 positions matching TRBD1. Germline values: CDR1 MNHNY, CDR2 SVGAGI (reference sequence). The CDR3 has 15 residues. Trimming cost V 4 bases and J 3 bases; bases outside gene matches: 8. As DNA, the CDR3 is TGTGCCAGCAGTTCGAGGACAGGTCCGCACTATGGCTACACCTTC. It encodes CASSSRTGPHYGYTF.

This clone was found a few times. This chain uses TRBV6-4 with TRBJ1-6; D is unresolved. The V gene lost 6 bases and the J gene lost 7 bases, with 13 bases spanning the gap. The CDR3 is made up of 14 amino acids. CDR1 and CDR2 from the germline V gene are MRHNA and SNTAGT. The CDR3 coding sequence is TGTGCCAGCAGCGTAACTCCGGGGAATTCACCCCTCCACTTT. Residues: CASSVTPGNSPLHF.